This T cell receptor beta chain was identified in a study of T cells in Graves' hyperthyroidism and ophthalmopathy. As for the study in general: Before treatment of any kind, peripheral blood was taken at initial diagnosis.

In regard to this clonotype: The target antigen is unknown.

Study results and limitations: Blood also contained most expanded thyroid clonotypes above 0.001.

RNA transcripts gave rise to amplified TCR beta CDR3 regions. TCR CDR3 regions were first amplified by RT-PCR with HTBI primers. TCRdb reprocessed the multiplex PCR reads with MiXCR, giving one entry per CDR3 protein. The repertoire holds hundreds of thousands of distinct CDR3 sequences, with 12% to 15% as singletons. The CDR3 is 19 amino acids. Between the trimmed V and J ends, which lost 0 bases and 2 bases, there was a span of 20 bases. Per germline, CDR1 SGHDN and CDR2 FVKESK. Graves' hyperthyroidism without ophthalmopathy progression within 18 months was termed stable. The sample consisted of blood. This receptor was taken from a woman aged 18 to 35 with Graves' hyperthyroidism. The V gene is TRBV14, the J gene TRBJ2-1, with D hard to call. This CDR3 reads CASSQDPISQFVTYNEQFF. The CDR3 nucleotides read TGTGCCAGCAGCCAAGACCCAATTTCCCAATTCGTAACCTACAATGAGCAGTTCTTC.